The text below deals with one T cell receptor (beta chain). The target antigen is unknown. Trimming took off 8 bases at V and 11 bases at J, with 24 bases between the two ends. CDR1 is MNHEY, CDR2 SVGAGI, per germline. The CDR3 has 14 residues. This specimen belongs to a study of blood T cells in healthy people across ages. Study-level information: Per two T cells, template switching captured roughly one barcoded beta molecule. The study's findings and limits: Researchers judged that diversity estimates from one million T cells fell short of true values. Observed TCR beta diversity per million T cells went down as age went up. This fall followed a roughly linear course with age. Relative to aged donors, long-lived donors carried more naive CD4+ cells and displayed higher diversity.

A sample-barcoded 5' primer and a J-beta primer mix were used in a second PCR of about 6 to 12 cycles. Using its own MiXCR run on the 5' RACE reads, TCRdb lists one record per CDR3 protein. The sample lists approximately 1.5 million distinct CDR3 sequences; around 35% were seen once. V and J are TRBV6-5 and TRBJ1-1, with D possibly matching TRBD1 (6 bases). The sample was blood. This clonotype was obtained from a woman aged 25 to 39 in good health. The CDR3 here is CASCPGTPPLKAFF. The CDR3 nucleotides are TGTGCCAGCTGTCCCGGGACACCTCCGCTGAAGGCTTTCTTT.